This section outlines one TCR beta chain sequence together with its context. No antigen is known for it. The CDR3 is 14 amino acids. Germline V lookup: CDR1 PRHDT, CDR2 FYEKMQ (reference sequence). Trimming cost V 5 bases and J 4 bases, with 15 bases left between them. This sample is drawn from a study of cytomegalovirus exposure and HLA in healthy donors. Overall study findings and caveats: Several of the most significant clusters appeared, in a later analysis, to be linked to common viral pathogens.

PCR involved 60 Vbeta and 13 Jbeta primers. Using immunoSEQ multiplex PCR, the repertoire was profiled, and TCRdb retains in-frame clones only, with some absent. The table has about 140,000 clones, around 75% seen once. The chain has TRBV13 and TRBJ2-7; D perhaps matches TRBD2 (5 bases). The sequenced sample consisted of PBMCs. The receptor's source is a middle-aged man in good health and CMV-seronegative. The CDR3 coding sequence is TGTGCCAGCAGCGGAAGAGGGATGGGTTACGAGCAGTACTTC. Translation gives CASSGRGMGYEQYF.